This record covers a single T cell receptor (beta chain). No much larger clone exists at a distance of one base, and base qualities are not known. After labeling with CellTrace CFSE, PBMCs were cultured for around six days in RPMI containing approximately 7.4% human serum along with peptide pools, each at 1 ug/mL. On a BD FACSAria, proliferating CD4 T cells were sorted without fixation as live CD56-CD19-CD16-CD3+CD4+ CFSE-low cells. Enrolled adults were healthy and seronegative for ZIKV, JEV, YFV, DENV and WNV by microneutralization screening. Samples came from a phase 1, double-blinded, randomized, placebo-controlled trial of an alum-adjuvanted Zika purified-inactivated virus (ZPIV) vaccine. Peripheral blood mononuclear cells were isolated by standard procedure and were kept frozen in liquid nitrogen until use. The library came from 5' RACE. Before sequencing, the TCRbeta libraries were pooled in proportion to the number of cells sorted for each library. Total RNA was extracted from sorted cells with RNAzol RT, and cDNA was synthesized with an oligo(dT) primer and a template-switching oligo. Using Kapa HiFi, PCR amplified the TCRbeta V-CDR3-J region between a SMARTer oligo primer and a TCRbeta constant-region primer. A second PCR attached Illumina adaptors and sample-specific index barcodes, followed by HighPrep bead cleanup and Bioanalyzer confirmation of a band of roughly 650 bp. The libraries were sequenced on an Illumina MiSeq using 2x151 bp paired-end reads. The source study handled its data this way. An in-house Java program demultiplexed the reads, while MiXCR assigned TCRbeta annotations and counted clonotypes. Repertoire overlap was measured with Morisita-Horn indices from the R package vegan, along with UPGMA clustering and Circos plots of recurring clonotypes. Shannon diversity and richness were normalized to the highest possible value given the input cell numbers, yielding values from 0 to 1. CDR3beta sequences were aligned using MUSCLE, distances were calculated using SeqinR, and multidimensional scaling was plotted in R. TCRdb reanalyzed the raw reads on its own, using fastp at Q25 for trimming and MiXCR for clone calling, and kept in-frame beta chains. Here each entry gathers all rows of one CDR3 protein and keeps the most common genes and DNA. TCRdb, not the authors, supplied the V and J calls. This sample holds about 420 distinct CDR3 sequences; roughly 4.5% were observed only once. Around 28% of the sample is in the top ten clones.

CDR1 and CDR2 are read off the germline V gene as MDHEN and SYDVKM. Spanning cysteine to phenylalanine, the CDR3 consists of 14 amino acids. Left in the record is the CDR3 DNA by itself, 42 bases read in frame from the first base. V and J are trimmed by 6 bases and 2 bases, and the gene matches miss 6 bases of the junction. The sample comes from a study of Japanese encephalitis immunity and Zika vaccine responses (dated by TCRdb to about 2021). For the study in its entirety: The included participants were given three 5.0 ug doses of alum-adjuvanted ZPIV at weeks 0, 4 and 28. About a dozen participants were given two doses of JEV vaccine (IXIARO) 28 days apart, two to three months before the first ZPIV dose. One dose of YFV vaccine (YF-VAX) was administered before ZPIV to about 12 participants, and 8 to 10 participants were flavivirus-naive. TCR repertoires were also analyzed from three flavivirus-naive individuals at weeks 2, 6 and 52 after starting ZPIV vaccination. Stimulations used ZIKV structural-protein peptide pools split into flavivirus-conserved and non-conserved sets, or JEV or YFV peptides matching the pre-vaccination. The study asked whether earlier vaccination against Japanese encephalitis virus (JEV) or yellow fever virus (YFV) shaped CD4 T cell responses to the Zika vaccine. About 6 representative participants per pre-vaccination group were picked for TCR sequencing, using samples from week 52 and from week 0, the point after pre-vaccination but before ZPIV. The ZIKV peptides, 15-mers that overlapped by 11 residues, were chosen for containing NetMHCpan/NetMHCII-predicted epitopes with affinity below 50 nM. Here is what the overall study found, with its caveats: Samples clustered by participant with no similarity between individuals, suggesting no public TCRs were detected. CD8 T cell responses of very low magnitude were detected against ZIKV peptide pools and were observed in only a few individuals. In JEV-pre-vaccinated donors, the repertoire richness of CD4 T cells responding to conserved ZIKV epitopes decreased significantly after ZPIV. Peptide-pool deconvolution was not performed because of sample size limitations, and consequently the individual peptides driving cross-reactive responses were not identified. Only a subset of trial participants with three doses and adequate samples was analyzed, not the entire vaccinated cohort. JEV-pre-vaccinated donors showed higher repertoire similarity across time-points and stimulations than YFV-pre-vaccinated donors, indicating more clonotypes common to ZIKV and JEV stimulation.

The chain links TRBV28 with TRBJ2-7, and TRBD1 matches 8 of the central bases. The source was antigen-activated CD4+ T cells from blood, cultured, collected during a Zika inactivated vaccine study. This clonotype was obtained from an adult woman who received an inactivated Zika virus vaccine. The sequenced DNA: TGTGCCAGCAGAAACAGGGGGTCGCCCTACGAGCAGTACTTC. This codes for CASRNRGSPYEQYF.